A few counts support the clone carrying this TCR beta chain. Its antigen is not known. The protocol was immunoSEQ multiplex PCR, while the TCRdb copy is restricted to in-frame clones and leaves out a portion. The sample consists of 90,000 to 100,000 clones, around four fifths of them appearing once. From germline, CDR1 is MGHRA and CDR2 YSYEKL. The CDR3 totals 16 residues. V was cut by 0 bases and J by 3 bases, with 12 bases left in between. The data are from a study of cytotoxic CD8 clonotypes in ibrutinib-treated CLL. Study-wide points: Clonality went up at the time of ibrutinib response, stayed stable in sustained remission, and later dropped back toward its baseline level at progression.

The chain carries TRBV4-1 and TRBJ1-5, with D tentatively TRBD1 (5 bases). The material was PBMCs, obtained after 12 months of ibrutinib treatment. This TCR was sampled from a human donor with chronic lymphocytic leukemia. CDR3 coding DNA: TGCGCCAGCAGCCAAGAGGGGGGTAGTACCAATCAGCCCCAGCATTTT. The encoded protein is CASSQEGGSTNQPQHF.